Presented here are 22 T cell receptor beta chains from one specimen sequenced in a study of OX40 agonist ivuxolimab in advanced cancers. The protocol was immunoSEQ multiplex PCR, while the TCRdb copy is restricted to in-frame clones and leaves out a portion. The sample records 75,000 to 95,000 clones, around 90% being singletons. Sequencing was performed on CD4+ or CD8+ T cells sorted from blood, taken in a trial of the OX40 agonist ivuxolimab. Receptor source: an adult with an advanced solid tumor such as melanoma, head and neck, liver or kidney cancer.

This sequence joins TRBV19 and TRBJ2-2, with 14 bases that match TRBD2. Germline CDR1 reads LNHDA; CDR2 reads SQIVND (reference sequence). The CDR3 spans 18 residues. J gave up 0 bases and V 5 bases, and 5 bases lay outside the gene matches. CDR3 nucleotides: TGTGCCAGTAGTCCGGGGACTAGCGGGGGCCCGAACACCGGGGAGCTGTTTTTT. Its translation: CASSPGTSGGPNTGELFF.

This chain links TRBV28 with TRBJ2-2; no definite D call. The CDR3 loop spans 12 amino acids. Trimming took off 3 bases at V and 6 bases at J, with 5 bases between the two ends. Germline lookup yields CDR1 MDHEN and CDR2 SYDVKM. CDR3 residues: CASSFVPGELFF. Here the CDR3 DNA reads TGTGCCAGCAGTTTCGTCCCCGGGGAGCTGTTTTTT.

This sequence joins TRBV7-2 and TRBJ2-3, with 8 positions matching TRBD2. This CDR3 has 15 amino acids. Trimming removed 3 bases from V and 6 bases from J; junction bases left unmatched: 8. CDR1 and CDR2 from the germline V gene are SGHTA and FQGNSA. CDR3 amino acids: CASSFPSGRSDTQYF. CDR3 sequence (DNA): TGTGCCAGCAGCTTTCCCAGCGGGAGATCCGATACGCAGTATTTT.

This chain uses TRBV7-9 with TRBJ2-5; 10 bases fit TRBD2. The J call is in doubt because the DNA end fits TRBJ2-7 better. The length of the CDR3 is 14 residues. Germline V gene sequence: CDR1 SEHNR, CDR2 FQNEAQ (reference sequence). CDR3 sequence reads: CASSQKREGHEQYF. CDR3 DNA sequence: TGTGCCAGCAGCCAAAAGCGGGAGGGCCACGAGCAGTACTTC.

The chain has TRBV6-5 and TRBJ2-7; no clear D. Trimming stripped 4 bases from V and 7 bases from J, with 11 bases between. The length of the CDR3 is 12 residues. Germline values: CDR1 MNHEY, CDR2 SVGAGI. The CDR3 sequence is CASSFDKVEQYF. In DNA form, the CDR3 reads TGTGCCAGCAGTTTCGACAAAGTGGAGCAGTACTTC.

The V and J genes are TRBV11-3 and TRBJ2-7; 9 bases fit TRBD2. J lost 7 bases, V lost 3 bases, and 7 bases had no gene match. Looked up from germline, CDR1 is SGHNT and CDR2 is YENEEA. The CDR3 consists of 14 residues. Here the CDR3 DNA reads TGTGCCAGCAGCTTCTCCGGTAGCGGGGGAGAGCAGTACTTC. Translating gives CASSFSGSGGEQYF.

V and J are TRBV29-1 and TRBJ2-1; D might be TRBD1 (5 bases). Germline V gives CDR1 SQVTM, CDR2 ANQGSEA. The V and J ends lost 5 bases and 2 bases respectively, with 10 bases between them. CDR3 length: 13 amino acids. The CDR3, as DNA: TGCAGCGTTACGACAGCCACCTACAATGAGCAGTTCTTC. It is translated as CSVTTATYNEQFF.

V usage is TRBV18 and J usage is TRBJ2-7, with 7 bases identical to TRBD1. Germline assignment: CDR1 KGHSH and CDR2 LQKENI. The V segment lost 2 bases and the J segment 3 bases; nucleotides outside the gene matches: 7. CDR3 length equals 15 residues. The CDR3 DNA follows: TGTGCCAGCTCACCAGGGACAGACCTACACTACGAGCAGTACTTC. Its translation: CASSPGTDLHYEQYF.

The chain links TRBV6-4 to TRBJ2-1, with TRBD1 matching over 7 bases. The CDR3 runs to 15 residues. The germline V gene has CDR1 MRHNA and CDR2 SNTAGT. After removal of 0 bases from V and 9 bases from J, the junction contained 8 bases not matched to a gene. The CDR3 region has the DNA TGTGCCAGCAGTGACTCGGCTAGGGGACAGACTGAGCAGTTCTTC. As protein: CASSDSARGQTEQFF.

The CDR3 is CASSDPRNNEQFF. The CDR3, as DNA: TGTGCCAGCAGCGACCCTAGAAACAATGAGCAGTTCTTC. The rearrangement uses TRBV9 and TRBJ2-1; D is ambiguous. V was clipped by 3 bases and J by 5 bases, with 9 bases between them. The CDR3 contains 13 residues. Germline assignment: CDR1 SGDLS and CDR2 YYNGEE.

The V gene is TRBV2, the J gene TRBJ1-5, with 9 positions matching TRBD1. CDR1 and CDR2 (germline): SNHLY, FYNNEI. The CDR3 loop spans 15 amino acids. Trimming removed 5 bases from V and 4 bases from J; junction bases left unmatched: 6. The CDR3 bases are TGTGCCAGCAGTCAGGACAGGGGCAATAATCAGCCCCAGCATTTT. Translated, it gives CASSQDRGNNQPQHF.

V is TRBV7-2 and J is TRBJ2-7; 8 bases align to TRBD1. Germline trimming cut 3 bases from V and 4 bases from J; bases unmatched to any gene: 17. There are 18 residues in the CDR3. The germline CDR1 and CDR2 sequences are SGHTA and FQGNSA. CDR3: CASSFVPGGGTLKYEQYF. The CDR3 DNA follows: TGTGCCAGCAGCTTTGTCCCAGGGGGCGGGACCTTAAAATACGAGCAGTACTTC.

The J gene is TRBJ2-5, the V gene TRBV5-6; 11 bases fit TRBD1. V lost 4 bases and J lost 1; bases outside the gene matches: 9. This CDR3 is built from 17 residues. Germline V gene data show CDR1 as SGHDT and CDR2 as YYEEEE. In DNA form, the CDR3 reads TGTGCCAGCAGCCGACCGCGCGGGACAGGGGGCCAAGAGACCCAGTACTTC. Translated, it gives CASSRPRGTGGQETQYF.

This chain links TRBV6-1 with TRBJ1-2; D ambiguous. The germline V and J ends were trimmed by 0 bases and 5 bases, with 1 base remaining between them. The CDR3 totals 11 residues. Germline CDR1 is MNHNS and CDR2 is SASEGT. The CDR3 DNA follows: TGTGCCAGCAGTGAAGCGTATGGCTACACCTTC. Its protein is CASSEAYGYTF.

In this sample, this clone turned up once. The chain uses TRBV7-3 and TRBJ2-1; D uncertain. The germline gives CDR1 SGHTA, CDR2 FQGTGA. With 3 bases removed from V and 7 bases from J, the gap between germline ends came to 7 bases. The CDR3 covers 12 residues. The CDR3 region has the DNA TGTGCCAGCAGCTTTATGCGGAATGAGCAGTTCTTC. Its protein product is CASSFMRNEQFF.

Worth noting for this clone: At one end the junction does not follow the germline gene, possibly because of a read error. The chain joins TRBV5-1 to TRBJ2-3; possibly TRBD2 for D (6 bases). This CDR3 spans 15 amino acids. Germline CDR1 and CDR2: SGHRS and YFSETQ. The CDR3 region is CASRLEGDFTDTQYF. Written as DNA, the CDR3 is TGCGCCAGCAGGTTGGAAGGGGACTTCACAGATACGCAGTATTTT. The variable domain in full, with the rest retrieved from reference TRBV5-1 and TRBJ2-3, is KAGVTQTPRYLIKTRGQQVTLSCSPISGHRSVSWYQQTPGQGLQFLFEYFSETQRNKGNFPGRFSGRQFSNSRSEMNVSTLELGDSALYLCASRLEGDFTDTQYFGPGTRLTVL.

The chain employs TRBV6-1 and TRBJ2-7, with 7 bases fitting TRBD1. CDR1 is MNHNS and CDR2 is SASEGT in the germline V gene. The CDR3 totals 12 residues. V was clipped by 10 bases and J by 2 bases; unmatched bases: 5. CDR3 residues: CAIYRGPYEQYF. Written as DNA, the CDR3 is TGTGCCATCTACAGGGGACCCTACGAGCAGTACTTC.

CDR3 coding DNA: TGTGCCAGCAACTTGCTGGGGGACGAGCAGTACTTC. It encodes CASNLLGDEQYF. V is TRBV2 and J is TRBJ2-7; either TRBD1 or TRBD2 may supply D (5 bases each). Trimming stripped 7 bases from V and 5 bases from J, with 12 bases between. Germline V gives CDR1 SNHLY, CDR2 FYNNEI. This CDR3 has 12 amino acids.

This rearrangement joins TRBV7-2 to TRBJ2-1; 7 positions agree with TRBD1. The length of the CDR3 is 14 residues. The germline CDR1 and CDR2 sequences are SGHTA and FQGNSA. V lost 5 bases, J lost 4 bases, and 5 bases stayed unmatched. The CDR3 sequence is CASSRQGDYNEQFF. The CDR3 nucleotides read TGTGCCAGCAGCCGACAGGGTGATTACAATGAGCAGTTCTTC.

The J gene is TRBJ1-2, the V gene TRBV7-9, with 7 bases identical to TRBD1. Germline loops: CDR1 SEHNR, CDR2 FQNEAQ (reference sequence). The CDR3 covers 13 residues. V shed 5 bases, J shed 8 bases, and the junction held 8 bases outside the gene matches. This chain's CDR3 is CASSHGQVRGYTF. For the CDR3, the DNA is TGTGCCAGCAGCCATGGACAGGTTCGAGGCTACACCTTC.

This chain joins TRBV6-1 and TRBJ1-2; D is unresolved. Trimming stripped 1 base from V and 3 bases from J, with 6 bases between. CDR1 is MNHNS, CDR2 SASEGT, per germline. The CDR3 runs to 13 residues. The CDR3 reads CASSEGSDYGYTF. DNA of the CDR3: TGTGCCAGCAGTGAAGGAAGTGACTATGGCTACACCTTC.

The CDR3, as DNA: TGTGCCAGCAGCCGGGCGGGGGGCTCCTACAATGAGCAGTTCTTC. Its protein is CASSRAGGSYNEQFF. This rearrangement joins TRBV6-5 to TRBJ2-1, with 8 positions matching TRBD2. This CDR3 has 15 amino acids. Germline V gene lookup returns CDR1 MNHEY and CDR2 SVGAGI. The junction had 4 bases not matched to a gene; V was cut back by 6 bases and J by 0 bases.